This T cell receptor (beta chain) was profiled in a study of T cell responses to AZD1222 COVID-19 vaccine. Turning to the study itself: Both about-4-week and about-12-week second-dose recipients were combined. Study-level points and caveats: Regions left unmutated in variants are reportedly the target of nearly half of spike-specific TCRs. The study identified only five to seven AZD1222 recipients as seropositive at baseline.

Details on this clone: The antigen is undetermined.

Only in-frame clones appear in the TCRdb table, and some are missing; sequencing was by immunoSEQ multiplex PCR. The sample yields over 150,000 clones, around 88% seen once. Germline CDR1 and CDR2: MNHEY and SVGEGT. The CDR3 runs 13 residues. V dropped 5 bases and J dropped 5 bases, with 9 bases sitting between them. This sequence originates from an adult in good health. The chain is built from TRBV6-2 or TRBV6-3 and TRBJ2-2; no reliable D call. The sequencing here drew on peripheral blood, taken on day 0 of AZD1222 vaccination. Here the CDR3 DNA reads TGTGCCAGCAGTATTCAAGTGACCGGGGAGCTGTTTTTT. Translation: CASSIQVTGELFF.